Following are 28 T cell receptor beta chains from one sample sequenced in a study of identical twins. TCRdb reprocessed the 5' RACE reads via MiXCR and lists one record per CDR3 protein. The sample includes under 500,000 distinct CDR3 sequences, 13% to 15% of them seen just once. This sample also appeared in a second study, on yellow fever vaccine responses in identical twins.

The sample was CD4+ T cells sorted from blood. These receptors were obtained from a woman in her late teens or twenties in good health.

In this sample, this clonotype turned up a few times. This chain uses TRBV28 with TRBJ2-2; no firm D call. This CDR3 has 14 residues. CDR1 is MDHEN and CDR2 is SYDVKM in the germline V gene. Trimming took 4 bases from V and 2 from J, leaving 8 bases between them. The CDR3 coding sequence is TGTGCCAGCAGTTCCTACAGTAACACCGGGGAGCTGTTTTTT. The encoded protein is CASSSYSNTGELFF.

This clonotype showed up just a few times. The V gene is TRBV28, the J gene TRBJ2-4; TRBD1 matches at 10 bases. The ends lost 8 bases at V and 5 bases at J; junction bases unmatched: 12. The CDR3 loop spans 16 amino acids. In germline, CDR1 is MDHEN, CDR2 SYDVKM. The CDR3 here is CASGLTSGTGENIQYF. The CDR3 DNA reads as TGTGCCAGCGGATTGACTTCCGGGACAGGGGAAAACATTCAGTACTTC.

This clonotype was recorded many times. The chain is built from TRBV7-2 and TRBJ2-3; D unresolved. This CDR3 has 13 residues. Germline CDR1 reads SGHTA; CDR2 reads FQGNSA. V was clipped by 3 bases and J by 6 bases, with 10 bases between them. CDR3 amino acids: CASSLTYPDTQYF. The CDR3 coding sequence is TGTGCCAGCAGCTTGACTTATCCTGATACGCAGTATTTT. Full variable domain (missing parts from reference TRBV7-2 and TRBJ2-3): GAGVSQSPSNKVTEKGKDVELRCDPISGHTALYWYRQSLGQGLEFLIYFQGNSAPDKSGLPSDRFSAERTGGSVSTLTIQRTQQEDSAVYLCASSLTYPDTQYFGPGTRLTVL.

The J gene is TRBJ2-2, the V gene TRBV5-1; D not certain. The CDR3 consists of 14 residues. Per the germline V gene, CDR1 is SGHRS and CDR2 is YFSETQ. Trimming stripped 5 bases from V and 4 bases from J, with 12 bases between. CDR3 sequence: CASRPLPGTGELFF. CDR3 nucleotide sequence: TGCGCCAGCAGACCACTACCTGGCACCGGGGAGCTGTTTTTT.

This clonotype was detected only a few times. This sequence joins TRBV7-2 and TRBJ2-3; the match to TRBD2 covers 8 bases. The CDR3 extends over 17 amino acids. In germline, CDR1 is SGHTA, CDR2 FQGNSA. With 2 bases clipped from V and 2 bases from J, the junction kept 9 bases outside the gene matches. DNA for the CDR3: TGTGCCAGCAGCTTAAGAAGCGGGGGCCTGACCACAGATACGCAGTATTTT. Its translation is CASSLRSGGLTTDTQYF.

Worth noting for this clonotype: The junction differs from germline at one of its ends, possibly a read error. V and J are TRBV18 and TRBJ2-1; the D gene is possibly TRBD1 (6 bases). The CDR3 runs 17 residues. CDR1 and CDR2 from the germline V gene are KGHSH and LQKENI. CDR3 sequence: CASSQKGGWGQYNEQFF. The CDR3 DNA reads as TGCGCCAGCTCGCAGAAAGGGGGTTGGGGACAATACAATGAGCAGTTCTTC.

There are many counts of this clonotype. This sequence joins TRBV29-1 and TRBJ2-1; D possibly corresponds to TRBD2 (6 bases). CDR1 SQVTM and CDR2 ANQGSEA come from the germline V gene. The CDR3 is 14 amino acids. Trimming removed 1 base from V and 0 bases from J, with 7 bases in between. The CDR3 region has the DNA TGCAGCGTTGAAGGGGAGGCCTCCTACAATGAGCAGTTCTTC. Translated, it gives CSVEGEASYNEQFF.

The chain has TRBV7-3 and TRBJ2-7, with a weak D call TRBD2 (6 bases). Germline lookup yields CDR1 SGHTA and CDR2 FQGTGA. The CDR3 covers 14 residues. V dropped 5 bases and J dropped 7 bases, with 18 bases sitting between them. The CDR3 is CASSPAGQTGEQYF. CDR3 DNA: TGTGCCAGCAGCCCCGCGGGGCAGACTGGGGAGCAGTACTTC.

This clonotype was detected only a few times. CDR3 nucleotides: TGCAGTGCTAGAAAAGGGGGGAACACAGATACGCAGTATTTT. This sequence encodes CSARKGGNTDTQYF. The chain employs TRBV20-1 and TRBJ2-3, with D perhaps given as TRBD1 or TRBD2 (6 bases each). The CDR3 totals 14 residues. V lost 2 bases to trimming and J lost 2 bases, with 11 bases between them. Germline V lookup: CDR1 DFQATT, CDR2 SNEGSKA (reference sequence).

The V gene is TRBV11-3, the J gene TRBJ2-3; 7 nucleotides align to TRBD2. V lost 3 bases to trimming and J lost 3 bases; unmatched junction nucleotides: 9. This CDR3 spans 16 amino acids. Germline V gene data show CDR1 as SGHNT and CDR2 as YENEEA. CDR3: CASSFGGGRGTDTQYF. The DNA of the CDR3 is TGTGCCAGCAGCTTTGGCGGCGGGAGAGGGACAGATACGCAGTATTTT.

The chain uses TRBV12-3 or TRBV12-4 and TRBJ1-5; D gene ambiguous. The CDR3 runs 14 residues. Trimming cost V 2 bases and J 3 bases, with 8 bases left between them. The CDR3 region has the DNA TGTGCCAGCAGTTTACCTCAACTCAATCAGCCCCAGCATTTT. Its protein product is CASSLPQLNQPQHF.

This clonotype has more than one count but fewer than ten. This rearrangement joins TRBV19 to TRBJ2-3; D perhaps matches TRBD1 (6 bases). The CDR3 covers 15 residues. Between the trimmed V and J ends, which lost 4 bases and 0 bases, there was a span of 11 bases. Germline CDR1 and CDR2: LNHDA and SQIVND (reference sequence). The CDR3 DNA reads TGTGCCAGTAGTACTACCAGGGGTAGCACAGATACGCAGTATTTT. Amino acids: CASSTTRGSTDTQYF.

In this sample, this clonotype turned up many times. The chain recombines TRBV5-1 with TRBJ2-1; 8 bases fit TRBD2. Unmatched junction bases numbered 8, after V lost 0 bases and J lost 6 bases. This CDR3 is 16 amino acids long. Germline values: CDR1 SGHRS, CDR2 YFSETQ. The CDR3 DNA follows: TGCGCCAGCAGCTTGGTTCCTGGGACTAGGGTCAATGAGCAGTTCTTC. The encoded protein is CASSLVPGTRVNEQFF.

This clonotype was found many times. CDR3 nucleotide sequence: TGTGCCAGCTGGGCGGGGAGCTCCTACGAGCAGTACTTC. It translates to CASWAGSSYEQYF. The chain recombines TRBV27 with TRBJ2-7, with a possible D match to TRBD2 (6 bases). The CDR3 is 13 residues long. The germline V and J ends were trimmed by 8 bases and 0 bases, with 11 bases remaining between them. Germline CDR1 is MNHEY and CDR2 is SMNVEV (reference sequence).

The J gene is TRBJ2-7, the V gene TRBV18; weak D call: TRBD1 (6 bases). This CDR3 region has 15 residues. Per germline, CDR1 KGHSH and CDR2 LQKENI. Trimming left V 5 bases short and J 6 bases short, with 20 bases between. CDR3 protein: CASSAFQGGQGEQYF. As DNA, the CDR3 is TGTGCCAGCTCAGCGTTCCAAGGGGGTCAGGGCGAGCAGTACTTC.

This clonotype has more than one count but fewer than ten. The rearrangement joins TRBV20-1 to TRBJ2-1; the match to TRBD2 covers 9 bases. V lost 1 base, J lost 3 bases, and 7 bases stayed unmatched. The CDR3 runs 16 residues. CDR1 is DFQATT and CDR2 is SNEGSKA in the germline V gene (reference sequence). The CDR3 region is CSARARGGANYNEQFF. For the CDR3, the DNA is TGCAGTGCTAGAGCACGCGGGGGGGCCAACTACAATGAGCAGTTCTTC.

This clonotype occurred many times. The chain joins TRBV19 to TRBJ1-4; a weak D match, TRBD1 (5 bases). The V end was cut by 7 bases, the J end by 5 bases, with 8 bases between. The germline V gene has CDR1 LNHDA and CDR2 SQIVND (reference sequence). The CDR3 has 12 residues. This CDR3 is CASTGLNEKLFF. CDR3 nucleotide sequence: TGTGCCAGTACGGGACTCAATGAAAAACTGTTTTTT.

This chain links TRBV6-5 with TRBJ2-3; 13 bases fit TRBD2. CDR1 and CDR2 (germline): MNHEY, SVGAGI. Germline trimming cut 6 bases from V and 12 bases from J; bases unmatched to any gene: 3. CDR3 length equals 12 residues. CDR3 DNA sequence: TGTGCCAGCAGGCGGACTAGCGGGAGCCAGTATTTT. The encoded protein is CASRRTSGSQYF.

The gene calls are TRBV6-2 or TRBV6-3 and TRBJ2-2, with D perhaps matching TRBD1 (6 bases). V was shortened by 6 bases and J by 1 base, with 12 bases between the two germline ends. CDR3 length equals 15 residues. CDR1 MNHEY and CDR2 SVGEGT come from the germline V gene. The chain's CDR3 is CASSAWTVNTGELFF. The DNA for the CDR3 is TGTGCCAGCAGCGCCTGGACAGTGAACACCGGGGAGCTGTTTTTT.

The rearrangement links TRBV6-1 to TRBJ2-1, with no clear D. The V end was cut by 1 base, the J end by 15 bases, with 10 bases between. This CDR3 has 11 amino acids. From germline, CDR1 is MNHNS and CDR2 SASEGT. The CDR3, as DNA: TGTGCCAGCAGTGAAGGCCCATTGCGGTTCTTC. It codes for CASSEGPLRFF.

This clonotype was seen a few times. This CDR3 is CAIRGQGGQETQYF. The CDR3, as DNA: TGTGCCATCAGGGGACAGGGTGGGCAAGAGACCCAGTACTTC. J is TRBJ2-5 and V is TRBV10-3, with 9 bases lining up with TRBD1. This CDR3 has 14 residues. Trimming took 6 bases from V and 2 from J; bases not matched to a gene: 4. Germline loops: CDR1 ENHRY, CDR2 SYGVKD.

In this sample, this clonotype turned up many times. V usage is TRBV20-1 and J usage is TRBJ2-7; perhaps TRBD1 as D (6 bases). This CDR3 spans 14 amino acids. Germline-derived CDR1 and CDR2 are DFQATT and SNEGSKA (reference sequence). With 3 bases removed from V and 4 bases from J, the gap between germline ends came to 16 bases. CDR3 region: CSARNRDTFYEQYF. Here the CDR3 DNA reads TGCAGTGCTAGGAACCGGGACACCTTTTACGAGCAGTACTTC.

This clonotype came up a few times. The chain employs TRBV7-9 and TRBJ2-1; no clear D gene. V lost 4 bases and J lost 5, with 12 bases in between. The CDR3 contains 14 residues. The germline V gene has CDR1 SEHNR and CDR2 FQNEAQ (reference sequence). The CDR3 nucleotides read TGTGCCAGCAGCTGGGATCAAACCAACAATGAGCAGTTCTTC. Encoded protein: CASSWDQTNNEQFF.

The sample holds a few counts of this clonotype. The gene calls are TRBV7-9 and TRBJ1-1; 8 nucleotides agree with TRBD1. In germline, CDR1 is SEHNR, CDR2 FQNEAQ (reference sequence). This CDR3 is 16 amino acids long. V lost 0 bases to trimming and J lost 4 bases; unmatched junction nucleotides: 7. The CDR3 region has the DNA TGTGCCAGCAGCTTAGCAACGACAGGGGTTAGCACTGAAGCTTTCTTT. Its protein product is CASSLATTGVSTEAFF.

This clonotype appeared a few times. The chain links TRBV14 to TRBJ2-1; a possible D gene is TRBD1 (5 bases). There are 16 residues in the CDR3. Germline CDR1 SGHDN, CDR2 FVKESK. Deletions cut 0 bases from V and 3 bases from J, with 12 bases between. The CDR3 reads CASSQDGAGLYNEQFF. The DNA for the CDR3 is TGTGCCAGCAGCCAAGATGGTGCAGGGCTCTACAATGAGCAGTTCTTC.

The gene calls are TRBV28 and TRBJ1-5, with no clear D. Germline CDR1 and CDR2: MDHEN and SYDVKM. Trimming pared 5 bases from V and 5 bases from J, leaving 16 bases between. The CDR3 contains 15 residues. The CDR3: CASSLAGTYHQPQHF. For the CDR3, the DNA is TGTGCCAGCAGTCTCGCAGGAACATACCATCAGCCCCAGCATTTT.

In this sample, this clonotype turned up a few times. The chain combines TRBV12-3 or TRBV12-4 with TRBJ2-1, with 7 nucleotides matching TRBD2. V trimming: 6 bases; J trimming: 5 bases; junction bases outside the gene matches: 4. The CDR3 runs to 13 residues. The CDR3 sequence: CASRASGHNEQFF. The CDR3 DNA reads TGTGCCAGCAGGGCTAGCGGACACAATGAGCAGTTCTTC.

For this clonotype: A read error is possible here, since a much larger clone lies one base away. This chain joins TRBV12-3 or TRBV12-4 and TRBJ2-1, with a possible D match to TRBD1 (5 bases). This CDR3 is built from 13 residues. V lost 2 bases, J lost 9 bases, and 11 bases lay in between. The CDR3 region has the DNA TGTGCCAGCAGTTTAAACACTGACAGTGAGCAGTTCTTC. Translated, it gives CASSLNTDSEQFF.